These 13 T cell receptor beta chains originate from one sample sequenced in a study of blood T cell repertoires in COVID-19 (dated by TCRdb to the early 2020s). Libraries were prepared through the immunoSEQ multiplex PCR assay. Not all clones reach the TCRdb copy of this immuneACCESS table, which keeps in-frame sequences only. Checked studies attribute under half of the gap to unresolved V genes and leave the rest unexplained. The sample table lists 200,000 to 250,000 clones, roughly four fifths of them with a count of one. 2% to 2.5% of the sample is in the top ten clones. Material for sequencing was peripheral blood. Receptor source: a woman between 55 and 75 years old with acute or convalescent COVID-19.

This clone was seen just once. The chain recombines TRBV12-3 or TRBV12-4 with TRBJ1-1; D is possibly TRBD1 (6 bases). The CDR3 spans 13 residues. Deletions cut 6 bases from V and 0 bases from J, with 8 bases between. The CDR3 loop is CASRRTVNTEAFF. The CDR3 DNA follows: TGTGCCAGCAGAAGGACAGTGAACACTGAAGCTTTCTTT.

The chain couples TRBV3-1 (or the pseudogene TRBV3-2) to TRBJ2-3; 7 positions agree with TRBD2. Germline V gene lookup returns CDR1 LGHDT and CDR2 YNNKEL (reference sequence). This CDR3 has 16 residues. V trimming: 3 bases; J trimming: 7 bases; junction bases outside the gene matches: 13. The CDR3 DNA reads TGTGCCAGCAGCCACGGGCGGGGGTATCTCGGGAATACGCAGTATTTT. Its translation is CASSHGRGYLGNTQYF.

The J gene is TRBJ2-7, the V gene TRBV11-3; D not resolved. V was pared by 5 bases and J by 4 bases, with 9 bases between. The CDR3 covers 12 residues. The germline CDR1 and CDR2 sequences are SGHNT and YENEEA. The DNA of the CDR3 is TGTGCCAGCAGCAACTACGAGTACGAGCAGTACTTC. Amino acids: CASSNYEYEQYF.

The chain uses TRBV5-1 and TRBJ1-6, with TRBD1 matching over 9 bases. The CDR3 totals 14 residues. Germline V gives CDR1 SGHRS, CDR2 YFSETQ. Losses at the gene ends were 4 bases for V and 7 bases for J; bases not matched to a gene: 3. The CDR3 coding sequence is TGCGCCAGCAGCCTACAGGGGGCAAATTCACCCCTCCACTTT. Its protein is CASSLQGANSPLHF.

The chain couples TRBV12-3 or TRBV12-4 to TRBJ1-2; D ambiguous. The CDR3 totals 12 residues. Deletions cut 5 bases from V and 3 bases from J, with 7 bases between. CDR3 residues: CASSRVDYGYTF. CDR3 nucleotides: TGTGCCAGCAGTCGTGTTGACTATGGCTACACCTTC.

This clone was recorded a few times. The chain recombines TRBV6-6 with TRBJ2-1, with TRBD1 matching over 7 bases. This CDR3 has 15 residues. CDR1 MNHNY and CDR2 SVGAGI come from the germline V gene (reference sequence). J lost 0 bases, V lost 5 bases, and 4 bases had no gene match. The DNA for the CDR3 is TGTGCCAGCAGTCCGACAGGGCGCTCCTACAATGAGCAGTTCTTC. Protein: CASSPTGRSYNEQFF.

V gene TRBV7-3 combines with J gene TRBJ2-1, with TRBD2 matching over 12 bases. This CDR3 has 14 residues. The germline CDR1 and CDR2 sequences are SGHTA and FQGTGA. V was pared by 6 bases and J by 9 bases, with 6 bases of the junction left unmatched. CDR3 loop: CASSSTSGGSEQFF. In nucleotides, the CDR3 is TGTGCCAGCAGTTCGACTAGCGGGGGAAGTGAGCAGTTCTTC.

This chain joins TRBV19 and TRBJ1-1; possible D gene TRBD1, 6 bases. Germline V lookup: CDR1 LNHDA, CDR2 SQIVND (reference sequence). Trimming cost V 1 base and J 1 base, with 7 bases left between them. The CDR3 has 14 amino acids. The CDR3 bases are TGTGCCAGTAGTATAGGGACAGAGAACACTGAAGCTTTCTTT. This encodes CASSIGTENTEAFF.

The chain recombines TRBV6-2 or TRBV6-3 with TRBJ2-1; no firm D call. V was shortened by 4 bases and J by 6 bases, with 13 bases between the two germline ends. CDR1 and CDR2 from the germline V gene are MNHEY and SVGEGT. The CDR3 loop spans 14 amino acids. The CDR3 nucleotides read TGTGCCAGCAGTTCCGCTCCCGAGGTCAATGAGCAGTTCTTC. Translation: CASSSAPEVNEQFF.

This clone was counted only a few times. The chain combines TRBV7-2 with TRBJ2-3, with 7 positions matching TRBD2. V was clipped by 5 bases and J by 5 bases; unmatched bases: 4. The CDR3 runs 13 residues. Germline assignment: CDR1 SGHTA and CDR2 FQGNSA. CDR3 coding DNA: TGTGCCAGCAGCCTTCGGGAGGTAGATACGCAGTATTTT. As protein: CASSLREVDTQYF.

The V and J genes are TRBV4-2 and TRBJ1-6, with 7 bases fitting TRBD1. CDR3 size: 20 residues. Germline trimming cut 2 bases from V and 5 bases from J; bases unmatched to any gene: 18. The germline V gene encodes CDR1 LGHNA and CDR2 YNFKEQ. The CDR3 is CASSQTIEIPGQRNNSPLHF. The CDR3 nucleotides are TGTGCCAGCAGCCAAACGATAGAGATCCCGGGACAGCGGAATAATTCACCCCTCCACTTT.

This clone was observed a single time. The chain combines TRBV7-2 with TRBJ2-7, with 11 bases identical to TRBD2. J gave up 7 bases and V 5 bases, and 10 bases lay outside the gene matches. The CDR3 is 15 amino acids. Per germline, CDR1 SGHTA and CDR2 FQGNSA. The CDR3 reads CASSALSGGAEEQYF. The CDR3 DNA reads as TGTGCCAGCAGCGCACTTAGCGGGGGGGCAGAAGAGCAGTACTTC.

The rearrangement links TRBV4-2 to TRBJ1-2; the D is unclear. CDR1 is LGHNA and CDR2 is YNFKEQ in the germline V gene. Deletions cut 3 bases from V and 7 bases from J, with 12 bases between. This CDR3 comprises 13 residues. The CDR3 is CASSQAGLGGYTF. In nucleotides, the CDR3 is TGTGCCAGCAGCCAGGCGGGGTTAGGTGGCTACACCTTC.